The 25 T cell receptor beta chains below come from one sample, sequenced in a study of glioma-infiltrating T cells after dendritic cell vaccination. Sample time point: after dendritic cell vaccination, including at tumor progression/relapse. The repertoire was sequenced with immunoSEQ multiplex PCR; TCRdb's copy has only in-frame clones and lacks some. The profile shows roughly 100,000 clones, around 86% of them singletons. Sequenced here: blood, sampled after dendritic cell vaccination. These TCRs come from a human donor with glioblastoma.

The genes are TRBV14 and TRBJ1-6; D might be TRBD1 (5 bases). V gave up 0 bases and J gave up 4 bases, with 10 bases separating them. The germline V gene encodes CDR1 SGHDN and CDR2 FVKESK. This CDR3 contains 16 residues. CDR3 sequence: CASSQDWGRYNSPLHF. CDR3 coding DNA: TGTGCCAGCAGCCAAGATTGGGGCAGATATAATTCACCCCTCCACTTT.

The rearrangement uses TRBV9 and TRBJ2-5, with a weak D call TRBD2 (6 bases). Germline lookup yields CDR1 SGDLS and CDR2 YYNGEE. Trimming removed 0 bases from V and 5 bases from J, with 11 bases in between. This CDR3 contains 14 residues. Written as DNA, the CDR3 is TGTGCCAGCAGCGTAGTCCCAGGAGGGGAGACCCAGTACTTC. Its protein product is CASSVVPGGETQYF.

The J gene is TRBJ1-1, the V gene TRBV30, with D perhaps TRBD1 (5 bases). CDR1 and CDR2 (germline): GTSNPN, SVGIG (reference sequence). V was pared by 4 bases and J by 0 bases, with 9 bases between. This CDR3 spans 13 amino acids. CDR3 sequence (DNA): TGTGCCTGGAACGTCAGGGTGAACACTGAAGCTTTCTTT. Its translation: CAWNVRVNTEAFF.

The CDR3 DNA reads TGTGCCAGCAGCTTAGGGAGGACAGAGATCCTCTCCTACGAGCAGTACTTC. Protein sequence: CASSLGRTEILSYEQYF. The J gene is TRBJ2-7, the V gene TRBV7-8, with a tentative D call TRBD1 (6 bases). Germline lookup yields CDR1 SGHVS and CDR2 FQNEAQ. V lost 1 base and J 0 bases, leaving 16 bases between the germline ends. There are 17 residues in the CDR3.

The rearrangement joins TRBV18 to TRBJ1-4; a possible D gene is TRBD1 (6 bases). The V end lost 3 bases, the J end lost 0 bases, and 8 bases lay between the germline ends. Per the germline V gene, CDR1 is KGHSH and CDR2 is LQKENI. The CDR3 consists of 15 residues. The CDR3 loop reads CASSPEGATNEKLFF. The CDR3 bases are TGTGCCAGCTCACCTGAGGGGGCAACTAATGAAAAACTGTTTTTT.

In nucleotides, the CDR3 is TGTGCCAGCAGTGGGGGACAGTTAGGCCAGCCCCAGCATTTT. This encodes CASSGGQLGQPQHF. The genes are TRBV7-2 and TRBJ1-5; 7 nucleotides line up with TRBD1. This CDR3 has 14 amino acids. CDR1 is SGHTA, CDR2 FQGNSA, per germline. Trimming took 6 bases from V and 7 from J; bases not matched to a gene: 9.

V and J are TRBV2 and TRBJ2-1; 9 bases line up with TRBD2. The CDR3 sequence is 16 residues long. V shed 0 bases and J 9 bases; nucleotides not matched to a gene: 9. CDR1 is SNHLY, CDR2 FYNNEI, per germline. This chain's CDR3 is CASSEAGGGAEGEQFF. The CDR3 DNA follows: TGTGCCAGCAGTGAAGCCGGCGGGGGGGCCGAGGGTGAGCAGTTCTTC.

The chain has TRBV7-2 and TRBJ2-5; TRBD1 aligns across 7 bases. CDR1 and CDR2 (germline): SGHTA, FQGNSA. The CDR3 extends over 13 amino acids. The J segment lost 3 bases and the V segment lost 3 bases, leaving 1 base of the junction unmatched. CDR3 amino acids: CASSFDREETQYF. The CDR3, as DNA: TGTGCCAGCAGCTTCGACAGGGAAGAGACCCAGTACTTC.

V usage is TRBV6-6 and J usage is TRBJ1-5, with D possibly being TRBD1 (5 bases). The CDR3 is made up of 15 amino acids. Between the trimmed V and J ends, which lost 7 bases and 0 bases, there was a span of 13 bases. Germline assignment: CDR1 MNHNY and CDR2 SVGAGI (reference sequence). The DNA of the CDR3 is TGTGCCAGCATTAAGGGGCAGAATAGCAATCAGCCCCAGCATTTT. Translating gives CASIKGQNSNQPQHF.

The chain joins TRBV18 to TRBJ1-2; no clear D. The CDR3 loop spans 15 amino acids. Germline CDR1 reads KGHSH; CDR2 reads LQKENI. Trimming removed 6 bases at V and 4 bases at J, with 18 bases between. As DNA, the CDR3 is TGTGCCAGCTCTAACACCCAGGAAGGCCCCTATGGCTACACCTTC. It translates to CASSNTQEGPYGYTF.

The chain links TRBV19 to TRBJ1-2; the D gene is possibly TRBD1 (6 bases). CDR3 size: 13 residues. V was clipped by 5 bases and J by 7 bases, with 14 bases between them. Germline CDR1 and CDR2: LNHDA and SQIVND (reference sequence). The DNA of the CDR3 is TGTGCCAGTAGTGTAGGGACAATTGCTGGCTACACCTTC. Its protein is CASSVGTIAGYTF.

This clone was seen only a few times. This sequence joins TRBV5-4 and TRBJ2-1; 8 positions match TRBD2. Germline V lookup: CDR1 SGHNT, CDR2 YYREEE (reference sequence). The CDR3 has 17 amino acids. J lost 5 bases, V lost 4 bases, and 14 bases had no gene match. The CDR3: CASSTFVLADYNNEQFF. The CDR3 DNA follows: TGTGCCAGCAGCACCTTTGTACTAGCGGATTATAACAATGAGCAGTTCTTC.

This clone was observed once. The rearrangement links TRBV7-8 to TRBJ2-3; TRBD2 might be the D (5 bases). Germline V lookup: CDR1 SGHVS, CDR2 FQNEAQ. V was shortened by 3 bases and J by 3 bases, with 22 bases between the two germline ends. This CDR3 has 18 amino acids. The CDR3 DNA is TGTGCCAGCAGCTTGATAGGGCCCGGTGGCACGGGAACAGATACGCAGTATTTT. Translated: CASSLIGPGGTGTDTQYF.

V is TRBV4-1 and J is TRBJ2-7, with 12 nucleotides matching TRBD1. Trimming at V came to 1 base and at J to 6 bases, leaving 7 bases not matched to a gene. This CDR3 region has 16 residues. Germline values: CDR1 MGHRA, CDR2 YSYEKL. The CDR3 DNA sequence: TGCGCCAGCAGCCAAGTTCCGGGACAGGGGGCGGGCGAGCAGTACTTC. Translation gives CASSQVPGQGAGEQYF.

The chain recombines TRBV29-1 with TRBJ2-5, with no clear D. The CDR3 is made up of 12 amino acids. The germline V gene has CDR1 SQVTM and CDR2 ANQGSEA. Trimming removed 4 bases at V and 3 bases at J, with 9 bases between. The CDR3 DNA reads TGCAGCGTTGTTGCCAACAAAGAGACCCAGTACTTC. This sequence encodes CSVVANKETQYF.

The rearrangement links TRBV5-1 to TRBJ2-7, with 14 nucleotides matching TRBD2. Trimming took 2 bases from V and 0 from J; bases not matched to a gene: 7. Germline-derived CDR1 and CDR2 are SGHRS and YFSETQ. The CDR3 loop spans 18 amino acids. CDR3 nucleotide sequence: TGCGCCAGCAGCTTTACCGGGACTAGCGGGGGCCCCTCCTACGAGCAGTACTTC. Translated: CASSFTGTSGGPSYEQYF. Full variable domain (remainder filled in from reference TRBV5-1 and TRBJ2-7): KAGVTQTPRYLIKTRGQQVTLSCSPISGHRSVSWYQQTPGQGLQFLFEYFSETQRNKGNFPGRFSGRQFSNSRSEMNVSTLELGDSALYLCASSFTGTSGGPSYEQYFGPGTRLTVT.

As DNA, the CDR3 is TGTGCCGGAGGGACGGAGAACACTGAAGCTTTCTTT. It yields the protein CAGGTENTEAFF. The gene calls are TRBV2 and TRBJ1-1; weak D call: TRBD1 (5 bases). Deletions cut 11 bases from V and 1 base from J, with 11 bases between. Germline V gene lookup returns CDR1 SNHLY and CDR2 FYNNEI. There are 12 residues in the CDR3.

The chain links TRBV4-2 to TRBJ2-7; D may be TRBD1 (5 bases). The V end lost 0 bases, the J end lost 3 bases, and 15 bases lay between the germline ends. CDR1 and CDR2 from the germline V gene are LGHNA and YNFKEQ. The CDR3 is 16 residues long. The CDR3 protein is CASSQEIQGTSYEQYF. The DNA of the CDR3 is TGTGCCAGCAGCCAAGAGATTCAGGGCACGAGCTACGAGCAGTACTTC.

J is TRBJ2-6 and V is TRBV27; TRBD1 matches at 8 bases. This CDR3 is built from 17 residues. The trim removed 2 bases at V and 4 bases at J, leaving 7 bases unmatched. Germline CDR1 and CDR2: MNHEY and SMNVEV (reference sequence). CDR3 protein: CASSLQAGGVGANVLTF. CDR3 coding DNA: TGTGCCAGCAGTTTACAGGCAGGGGGCGTCGGGGCCAACGTCCTGACTTTC.

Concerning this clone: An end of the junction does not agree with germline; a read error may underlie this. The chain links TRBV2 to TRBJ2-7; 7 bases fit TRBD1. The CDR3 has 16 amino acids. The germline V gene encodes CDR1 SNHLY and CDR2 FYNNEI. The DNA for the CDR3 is TGTGCCAGCAGCAGATTCGGGGACAGAGGATCCTTCGAGCAGTACTTC. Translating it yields CASSRFGDRGSFEQYF.

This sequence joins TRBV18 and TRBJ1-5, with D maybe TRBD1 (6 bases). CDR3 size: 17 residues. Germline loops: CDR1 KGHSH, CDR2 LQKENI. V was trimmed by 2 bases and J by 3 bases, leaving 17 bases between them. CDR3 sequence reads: CASSPGTAGDYNQPQHF. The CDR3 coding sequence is TGTGCCAGCTCACCAGGAACCGCAGGGGACTACAATCAGCCCCAGCATTTT. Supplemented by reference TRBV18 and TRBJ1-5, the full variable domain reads NAGVMQNPRHLVRRRGQEARLRCSPMKGHSHVYWYRQLPEEGLKFMVYLQKENIIDESGMPKERFSAEFPKEGPSILRIQQVVRGDSAAYFCASSPGTAGDYNQPQHFGDGTRLSIL.

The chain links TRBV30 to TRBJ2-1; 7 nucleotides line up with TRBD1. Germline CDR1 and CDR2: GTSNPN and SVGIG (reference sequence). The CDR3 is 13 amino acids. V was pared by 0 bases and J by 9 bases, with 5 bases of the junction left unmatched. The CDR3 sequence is CAWSVDREGEQFF. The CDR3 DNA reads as TGTGCCTGGAGTGTAGACAGGGAAGGTGAGCAGTTCTTC.

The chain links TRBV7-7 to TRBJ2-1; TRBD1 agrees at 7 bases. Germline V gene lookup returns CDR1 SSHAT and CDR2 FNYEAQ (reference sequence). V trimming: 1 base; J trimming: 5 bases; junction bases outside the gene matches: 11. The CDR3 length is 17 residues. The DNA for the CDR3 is TGTGCCAGCAGCTTAGTTCCCCCGGGACAGACAGACAATGAGCAGTTCTTC. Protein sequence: CASSLVPPGQTDNEQFF.

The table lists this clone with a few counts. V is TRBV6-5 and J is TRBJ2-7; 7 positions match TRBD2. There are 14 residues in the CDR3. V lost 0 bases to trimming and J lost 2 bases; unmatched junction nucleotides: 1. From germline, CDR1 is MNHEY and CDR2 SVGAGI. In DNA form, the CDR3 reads TGTGCCAGCAGTTACTCTACTAGCGCCTACGAGCAGTACTTC. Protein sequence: CASSYSTSAYEQYF.

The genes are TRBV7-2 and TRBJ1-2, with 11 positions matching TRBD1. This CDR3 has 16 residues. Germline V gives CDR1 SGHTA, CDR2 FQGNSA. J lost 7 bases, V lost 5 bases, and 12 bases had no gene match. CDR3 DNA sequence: TGTGCCAGCAGCCCCGAGCCGGGACAGGGGGTTTCTGGCTACACCTTC. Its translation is CASSPEPGQGVSGYTF.